A selection of T cell receptor beta chains follows, all from one sample in a study of T cell repertoires in aging, cancer and after chemotherapy. TCRdb re-derived calls from the multiplex PCR reads in MiXCR, one entry per CDR3 protein. The table lists around 6,400 distinct CDR3 sequences, approximately 20% of them singletons. Sequencing was carried out using blood. Every receptor here comes from a human donor with a blood cancer. Both conserved end residues are part of each CDR3. The D gene is left open where the match is weak. Size values are once, few and many counts, or a class for expanded clones, and some rows have none.

CDR3 DNA	CDR3 protein	D gene	V gene	J gene	clone size
TGTGCCAGCAGTCAGACAGGGGGCAATCAGCCCCAGCATTTT	CASSQTGGNQPQHF	TRBD1	TRBV12-3/TRBV12-4	TRBJ1-5	-
TGCGCCAGCAGCTTGGAACTAGCGGGGGCCGCCGGTAATGAGCAGTTCTTC	CASSLELAGAAGNEQFF	TRBD2	TRBV5-1	TRBJ2-1	few
TGCGCCAGCAGCACATGGGCCGGCCTGCAAGAGACCCAGTACTTC	CASSTWAGLQETQYF	-	TRBV5-1	TRBJ2-5	-
TGCAGCGTTGGGGGGACAGGGGGGGGCACTGAAGCTTTCTTT	CSVGGTGGGTEAFF	TRBD1	TRBV29-1	TRBJ1-1	-
TGTGCCAGCAGCCTGGGACAGATAACCTACGAGCAGTACTTC	CASSLGQITYEQYF	TRBD1	TRBV7-2	TRBJ2-7	few
TGTGCTAGTGGTCGATCAGAGACCAATGAGCAGTTCTTC	CASGRSETNEQFF	-	TRBV12-5	TRBJ2-1	few
TGCGCCAGCACCGTGGACTTTCTTGGCGGATTCTACACCTTC	CASTVDFLGGFYTF	-	TRBV5-1	TRBJ1-2	-
TGCGCCAGCAGCCCCCAACTCCCTAGCACAGATACGCAGTATTTT	CASSPQLPSTDTQYF	-	TRBV5-1	TRBJ2-3	-
TGTGCCAGCTCGAGGGACGCTAATGAAAAACTGTTTTTT	CASSRDANEKLFF	-	TRBV18	TRBJ1-4	medium-sized
TGTGCCAGCAGCCTAATGGCAGATACGCAGTATTTT	CASSLMADTQYF	-	TRBV6-6	TRBJ2-3	medium-sized
TGTGCCAGCACAAGGCCGGCAACTAATGAAAAACTGTTTTTT	CASTRPATNEKLFF	-	TRBV28	TRBJ1-4	-
TGTGCCAGCAGCTTAGATTCATTGGTGAACAATGAGCAGTTCTTC	CASSLDSLVNNEQFF	-	TRBV7-2	TRBJ2-1	medium-sized
TGCGCCAGCAGCGAAGGACAGCGAGGCTCACCCCTCCACTTT	CASSEGQRGSPLHF	-	TRBV5-1	TRBJ1-6	few
TGTGCCAGCAGTTATCGACTAGGGACCTACAATGAGCAGTTCTTC	CASSYRLGTYNEQFF	-	TRBV27	TRBJ2-1	medium-sized
TGTGCCAGCAGCCCAAAGGAGGCTGGACGCGAAAAACTGTTTTTT	CASSPKEAGREKLFF	-	TRBV6-1	TRBJ1-4	medium-sized
TGTGCCAGCTCACCAGACAGCGTTACCTACGAGCAGTACTTC	CASSPDSVTYEQYF	-	TRBV18	TRBJ2-7	medium-sized
TGTGCCAGCAGTTTAATTGGGACTAGCGGGGGGCGCACAGATACGCAGTATTTT	CASSLIGTSGGRTDTQYF	TRBD2	TRBV27	TRBJ2-3	-
TGTGCCAGCGCCTCGGCCCTCCGGGAGCAGTTCTTC	CASASALREQFF	-	TRBV12-3/TRBV12-4	TRBJ2-1	medium-sized
TGCGCCAGCAGCATATCCGGGTCGTTGGGGACTAATGAAAAACTGTTTTTT	CASSISGSLGTNEKLFF	-	TRBV5-1	TRBJ1-4	few
TGTGCCAGTAGTATCGGGGCTAATGGGGCCAACGTCCTGACTTTC	CASSIGANGANVLTF	-	TRBV19	TRBJ2-6	medium-sized
TGTGCCAGCAGCTTAGGATCAATGGGGAGCCTATACAATGAGCAGTTCTTC	CASSLGSMGSLYNEQFF	-	TRBV7-2	TRBJ2-1	few
TGTGCCATCGGGCCCGGGGGTGCTGATACGCAGTATTTT	CAIGPGGADTQYF	-	TRBV10-3	TRBJ2-3	few
TGCAGTGCCCGCAAATCAACTAATGAAAAACTGTTTTTT	CSARKSTNEKLFF	-	TRBV20-1	TRBJ1-4	-
TGTGCCAGCAGCCCCAGTGAGACCCAGTACTTC	CASSPSETQYF	-	TRBV6-6	TRBJ2-5	medium-sized
TGCAGTGCTCCCGGGACAGACCAAGAGACCCAGTACTTC	CSAPGTDQETQYF	TRBD1	TRBV20-1	TRBJ2-5	few
TGCAGCGCTTCAAGTTACACTGAAGCTTTCTTT	CSASSYTEAFF	-	TRBV29-1	TRBJ1-1	medium-sized
TGTGCCAGCAGGGAGGGGGGGCCTAATGGCTACACCTTC	CASREGGPNGYTF	-	TRBV28	TRBJ1-2	few
TGCGCCAGCAGCTTGGTGGCAGGGACGGCTAATAATTCACCCCTCCACTTT	CASSLVAGTANNSPLHF	-	TRBV5-1	TRBJ1-6	few
TGCGCCAGCAGCCAAGTAATATTGGGTAGGGAAACTGAAGCTTTCTTT	CASSQVILGRETEAFF	-	TRBV4-3	TRBJ1-1	-
TGTGCCAGCAGCCTAACTAGCGGGGGGGCAACCGGGGAGCTGTTTTTT	CASSLTSGGATGELFF	TRBD2	TRBV7-9	TRBJ2-2	-
TGTGCCAGCAGCGAACCGGGGTACTATGGCTACACCTTC	CASSEPGYYGYTF	-	TRBV27	TRBJ1-2	medium-sized
TGTGCCAGCAGCTCCCTTGGCAGCGGGAGGGCCGACGCGTTCTTC	CASSSLGSGRADAFF	TRBD2	TRBV5-6	TRBJ2-1	medium-sized
TGCAGTGCTAGGACAGGGACCTACGAGCAGTACTTC	CSARTGTYEQYF	TRBD1	TRBV20-1	TRBJ2-7	medium-sized
TGTGCCAGCAGTTTGATACAGACTGAAGCTTTCTTT	CASSLIQTEAFF	-	TRBV28	TRBJ1-1	-
TGTGCCAGCAGCACGGGGGCGGGTAATTATGAAAAACTGTTTTTT	CASSTGAGNYEKLFF	-	TRBV7-9	TRBJ1-4	-
TGCAGCGTTGAAATAGGGGTAGGGGAGCAGTTCTTC	CSVEIGVGEQFF	-	TRBV29-1	TRBJ2-1	medium-sized
TGTGCCAGCTCACCACCATCCAAGGGGCGTTACAATGAGCAGTTCTTC	CASSPPSKGRYNEQFF	-	TRBV18	TRBJ2-1	medium-sized